The rows below give T cell receptor beta chains drawn from one sample of a study of cytomegalovirus exposure and HLA in healthy donors. The protocol was immunoSEQ multiplex PCR, while the TCRdb copy is restricted to in-frame clones and leaves out a portion. Of fewer than 200,000 clones listed, roughly 85% are singletons. The sequencing sample was made of PBMCs. These receptors originate from a woman between 25 and 40 years old in good health and CMV-seronegative. Both conserved end residues are part of each CDR3.

j_call v_call cdr3_aa
TRBJ2-7 TRBV28 CASSSGTAWEQYF
- TRBV5-6 CASSPDGRASYEQYF
TRBJ2-5 TRBV19 CASSFWGGVAQETQYF
TRBJ2-3 TRBV7-9 CASSSPTGTDTQYF
TRBJ2-1 TRBV7-6 CASSLHRDRAYNEQFF
TRBJ2-3 TRBV5-1 CASSPARAGVLTDTQYF
TRBJ1-5 TRBV4-1 CASSQQMDRTYQPQHF
TRBJ2-3 TRBV27 CASSLPRRAGPDTQYF
TRBJ1-1 TRBV9 CASSAVVLNTEAFF
TRBJ1-2 TRBV25-1 CASSEYRGTEGYTF
TRBJ1-2 TRBV15 CATSRDLANYGYTF
TRBJ1-3 TRBV10-3 CATGQAISGNTIYF
TRBJ1-1 TRBV5-1 CASSMTGQAFF
TRBJ2-3 TRBV30 CAWSVSGGRRTDTQYF